A selection of T cell receptor beta chains follows, all from one sample in a study of control samples from healthy donors and cancer patients. The repertoire was sequenced with immunoSEQ multiplex PCR; TCRdb's copy has only in-frame clones and lacks some. The sample lists under 200,000 clones, about 90% seen once, with approximately 4.9% in the top ten. The source material was blood. These receptor sequences come from a woman aged 25-40 years in good health. The CDR3 runs from the conserved cysteine through the conserved F or W. Each record gives: D gene, V gene, clone size, J gene, CDR3 protein, CDR3 DNA. D genes are given only for firm matches. Rows give clone size only sometimes, using once, few, many, or a class for an expanded clone.

d_gene: -; v_gene: TRBV5-1; abundance: -; j_gene: TRBJ1-1; CDR3aa: CASSLGFRVNTEAFF; CDR3nt: TGCGCCAGCAGCCTTGGATTTAGGGTGAACACTGAAGCTTTCTTT
d_gene: -; v_gene: TRBV12-3/TRBV12-4; abundance: -; j_gene: TRBJ1-1; CDR3aa: CASSPGANTEAFF; CDR3nt: TGTGCCAGCAGTCCGGGGGCTAACACTGAAGCTTTCTTT
d_gene: -; v_gene: TRBV12-3/TRBV12-4; abundance: -; j_gene: TRBJ1-2; CDR3aa: CASSSGQGRGYTF; CDR3nt: TGTGCCAGCAGTTCCGGCCAAGGACGCGGCTACACCTTC
d_gene: TRBD2; v_gene: TRBV4-1; abundance: -; j_gene: TRBJ2-3; CDR3aa: CASSQDLAGGATDTQYF; CDR3nt: TGCGCCAGCAGCCAAGATTTAGCGGGGGGAGCTACAGATACGCAGTATTTT
d_gene: TRBD1; v_gene: TRBV6-4; abundance: few; j_gene: TRBJ1-6; CDR3aa: CASGGQPIRSYNSPLHF; CDR3nt: TGTGCCAGCGGGGGACAGCCGATACGCTCCTATAATTCACCCCTCCACTTT
d_gene: -; v_gene: TRBV7-9; abundance: -; j_gene: TRBJ2-5; CDR3aa: CASSLSQVQETQYF; CDR3nt: TGTGCCAGCAGCTTAAGTCAAGTCCAAGAGACCCAGTACTTC
d_gene: -; v_gene: TRBV21-1; abundance: -; j_gene: TRBJ2-2; CDR3aa: CASSKTIRGSVGTGELFF; CDR3nt: TGTGCCAGCAGCAAAACGATTAGGGGGTCGGTGGGCACCGGGGAGCTGTTTTTT
d_gene: TRBD1; v_gene: TRBV5-6; abundance: -; j_gene: TRBJ2-3; CDR3aa: CASSFLTGGTDTQYF; CDR3nt: TGTGCCAGCAGCTTTCTTACAGGGGGCACAGATACGCAGTATTTT
d_gene: -; v_gene: TRBV7-8; abundance: -; j_gene: TRBJ2-1; CDR3aa: CASSERHRESTFF; CDR3nt: TGTGCCAGCAGCGAGCGCCACAGGGAATCCACGTTCTTC
d_gene: -; v_gene: TRBV9; abundance: -; j_gene: TRBJ1-2; CDR3aa: CASRAETVNYGYTF; CDR3nt: TGTGCCAGCAGGGCCGAGACAGTAAACTATGGCTACACCTTC
d_gene: TRBD1; v_gene: TRBV5-4; abundance: -; j_gene: TRBJ1-2; CDR3aa: CASSGQGLNYGYTF; CDR3nt: TGTGCCAGCAGCGGACAGGGCTTAAACTATGGCTACACCTTC
d_gene: -; v_gene: TRBV7-9; abundance: -; j_gene: TRBJ1-6; CDR3aa: CASSSGGRGHNSPLHF; CDR3nt: TGTGCCAGCAGCTCCGGGGGCAGGGGCCATAATTCACCCCTCCACTTT
d_gene: -; v_gene: TRBV9; abundance: once; j_gene: TRBJ2-1; CDR3aa: CASSASRGHPYNEQFF; CDR3nt: TGTGCCAGCAGCGCGTCCCGGGGACACCCCTACAATGAGCAGTTCTTC
d_gene: -; v_gene: TRBV5-1; abundance: -; j_gene: TRBJ1-3; CDR3aa: CASSLDSGGYSGNTIYF; CDR3nt: TGCGCCAGCAGCTTGGATTCGGGGGGTTACTCTGGAAACACCATATATTTT
d_gene: -; v_gene: TRBV28; abundance: once; j_gene: TRBJ1-5; CDR3aa: CASSLPPKPQHF; CDR3nt: TGTGCCAGCAGTCTCCCCCCTAAGCCCCAGCATTTT
d_gene: -; v_gene: TRBV5-1; abundance: -; j_gene: TRBJ2-3; CDR3aa: CASSLALAGADTQYF; CDR3nt: TGCGCCAGCAGCTTGGCGCTAGCCGGCGCAGATACGCAGTATTTT
d_gene: -; v_gene: TRBV29-1; abundance: -; j_gene: TRBJ1-2; CDR3aa: CSVGFETPSAF; CDR3nt: TGCAGCGTTGGCTTCGAAACCCCGTCCGCCTTC
d_gene: -; v_gene: TRBV3-1/TRBV3-2; abundance: few; j_gene: TRBJ2-1; CDR3aa: CASSQALGKEFF; CDR3nt: TGTGCCAGCAGCCAAGCCCTCGGGAAAGAGTTCTTC
d_gene: -; v_gene: TRBV12-2; abundance: -; j_gene: TRBJ2-1; CDR3aa: CASRFPGSRGSYNEQFF; CDR3nt: TGTGCAAGTCGCTTCCCCGGTTCGAGAGGATCCTACAATGAGCAGTTCTTC
d_gene: TRBD2; v_gene: TRBV19; abundance: once; j_gene: TRBJ2-5; CDR3aa: CASSRQASGRETQYF; CDR3nt: TGTGCCAGTAGTAGGCAGGCTAGCGGGAGGGAGACCCAGTACTTC
d_gene: TRBD2; v_gene: TRBV27; abundance: -; j_gene: TRBJ2-3; CDR3aa: CASSFTGTSVSTDTQYF; CDR3nt: TGTGCCAGCAGTTTTACCGGGACTAGCGTTAGCACAGATACGCAGTATTTT
d_gene: -; v_gene: TRBV5-6; abundance: -; j_gene: TRBJ1-4; CDR3aa: CASRLLRTDEKLFF; CDR3nt: TGTGCCAGCAGGTTACTGCGTACGGATGAAAAACTGTTTTTT
d_gene: TRBD2; v_gene: TRBV6-6; abundance: -; j_gene: TRBJ2-7; CDR3aa: CASSQGLASEQYF; CDR3nt: TGTGCCAGCAGTCAAGGACTAGCTAGCGAGCAGTACTTC
d_gene: -; v_gene: TRBV5-4; abundance: -; j_gene: TRBJ1-1; CDR3aa: CASSQKKNTEAFF; CDR3nt: TGTGCCAGCAGCCAAAAGAAGAACACTGAAGCTTTCTTT
d_gene: -; v_gene: TRBV7-9; abundance: -; j_gene: TRBJ2-5; CDR3aa: CASSIPGTQETQYF; CDR3nt: TGTGCCAGCAGCATACCAGGTACTCAAGAGACCCAGTACTTC
d_gene: -; v_gene: TRBV11-2; abundance: -; j_gene: TRBJ2-1; CDR3aa: CASNQSPGNEQFF; CDR3nt: TGTGCCAGCAACCAGAGCCCAGGGAATGAGCAGTTCTTC
d_gene: -; v_gene: TRBV21-1; abundance: -; j_gene: TRBJ2-6; CDR3aa: CASSTYGTSCSGANVLTF; CDR3nt: TGTGCCAGCAGCACCTACGGGACTTCCTGCTCTGGGGCCAACGTCCTGACTTTC
d_gene: TRBD1; v_gene: TRBV19; abundance: -; j_gene: TRBJ1-3; CDR3aa: CASSTAGGDPGNTIYF; CDR3nt: TGTGCCAGTAGTACTGCAGGGGGGGACCCCGGAAACACCATATATTTT
d_gene: TRBD1; v_gene: TRBV6-6; abundance: -; j_gene: TRBJ1-2; CDR3aa: CASSYSITGGGYGYTF; CDR3nt: TGTGCCAGCAGTTACTCGATCACAGGGGGCGGCTATGGCTACACCTTC
d_gene: -; v_gene: TRBV5-1; abundance: once; j_gene: TRBJ1-1; CDR3aa: CASSSRGNTEAFF; CDR3nt: TGCGCCAGCAGCTCTCGGGGGAACACTGAAGCTTTCTTT
d_gene: -; v_gene: TRBV21-1; abundance: -; j_gene: TRBJ2-1; CDR3aa: CASTWRCAGSSYNEQFF; CDR3nt: TGTGCCAGCACCTGGAGATGCGCGGGGAGCTCCTACAATGAGCAGTTCTTC
d_gene: -; v_gene: TRBV20-1; abundance: -; j_gene: TRBJ1-6; CDR3aa: CSATTGTLHF; CDR3nt: TGCAGTGCTACTACAGGGACCCTCCACTTT
d_gene: TRBD2; v_gene: TRBV6-5; abundance: -; j_gene: TRBJ2-3; CDR3aa: CASSRLAGGTDTQYF; CDR3nt: TGTGCCAGCAGTCGACTAGCGGGGGGCACAGATACGCAGTATTTT
d_gene: -; v_gene: TRBV24-1; abundance: once; j_gene: TRBJ1-5; CDR3aa: CATSRGDQPQHF; CDR3nt: TGTGCCACCAGTCGCGGGGATCAGCCCCAGCATTTT
d_gene: -; v_gene: TRBV29-1; abundance: -; j_gene: TRBJ2-2; CDR3aa: CSVQGPSATGELFF; CDR3nt: TGCAGCGTACAGGGCCCCTCGGCCACCGGGGAGCTGTTTTTT
d_gene: TRBD2; v_gene: TRBV6-5; abundance: -; j_gene: TRBJ2-1; CDR3aa: CASSSTSGFNNEQFF; CDR3nt: TGTGCCAGCAGCAGCACTAGCGGCTTTAACAATGAGCAGTTCTTC
d_gene: -; v_gene: TRBV7-8; abundance: -; j_gene: TRBJ1-6; CDR3aa: CASRDHDYNSPLHF; CDR3nt: TGTGCCAGCAGGGACCATGACTATAATTCACCCCTCCACTTT
d_gene: TRBD2; v_gene: TRBV5-4; abundance: -; j_gene: TRBJ2-3; CDR3aa: CASSTSGGADTQYF; CDR3nt: TGTGCCAGCAGCACTAGCGGGGGGGCAGATACGCAGTATTTT
d_gene: -; v_gene: TRBV28; abundance: -; j_gene: TRBJ1-1; CDR3aa: CASSSGTSEAFF; CDR3nt: TGTGCCAGCAGTTCGGGGACCTCTGAAGCTTTCTTT
d_gene: TRBD1; v_gene: TRBV6-1; abundance: -; j_gene: TRBJ1-2; CDR3aa: CASSELGQGANYGYTF; CDR3nt: TGTGCCAGCAGTGAATTAGGACAGGGAGCTAACTATGGCTACACCTTC
d_gene: -; v_gene: TRBV4-1; abundance: -; j_gene: TRBJ1-4; CDR3aa: CASSQDWAIGEKLFF; CDR3nt: TGCGCCAGCAGCCAAGATTGGGCGATTGGGGAAAAACTGTTTTTT
d_gene: TRBD1; v_gene: TRBV5-1; abundance: once; j_gene: TRBJ2-6; CDR3aa: CASSQGTGGAGANVLTF; CDR3nt: TGCGCCAGCAGCCAAGGGACAGGGGGCGCCGGGGCCAACGTCCTGACTTTC
d_gene: -; v_gene: TRBV7-2; abundance: -; j_gene: TRBJ2-6; CDR3aa: CASSPSGGSGANVLTF; CDR3nt: TGTGCCAGCAGCCCTTCTGGAGGCTCTGGGGCCAACGTCCTGACTTTC
d_gene: TRBD1; v_gene: TRBV10-3; abundance: -; j_gene: TRBJ1-6; CDR3aa: CAISESGTGARSPLHF; CDR3nt: TGTGCCATCAGTGAGTCCGGGACAGGGGCACGTTCACCCCTCCACTTT
d_gene: TRBD1; v_gene: TRBV24-1; abundance: -; j_gene: TRBJ1-1; CDR3aa: CATRGQVNTEAFF; CDR3nt: TGTGCCACCAGAGGACAGGTGAACACTGAAGCTTTCTTT
d_gene: -; v_gene: TRBV9; abundance: -; j_gene: TRBJ2-1; CDR3aa: CASSPTNFYNEQFF; CDR3nt: TGTGCCAGCAGCCCTACTAACTTCTACAATGAGCAGTTCTTC
d_gene: -; v_gene: TRBV2; abundance: -; j_gene: TRBJ1-5; CDR3aa: CASAVDSNQPQHF; CDR3nt: TGTGCCAGCGCAGTAGATAGCAATCAGCCCCAGCATTTT